Below are 10 T cell receptor beta chains sequenced from a single sample in a study of PD-1 blockade in mismatch repair-deficient tumors. Clones were sequenced by immunoSEQ multiplex PCR, and TCRdb holds only the in-frame ones, with some missing. This table holds approximately 120,000 clones, around 87% found once. The material was peripheral blood, obtained 44 weeks after starting pembrolizumab. The source of these receptors is an adult with mismatch repair-deficient cancer.

This clone has a count of ten or more. V and J are TRBV7-8 and TRBJ2-1, with D possibly TRBD1 on 5 matching bases. The germline CDR1 and CDR2 sequences are SGHVS and FQNEAQ. This CDR3 spans 15 amino acids. V gave up 5 bases and J gave up 3 bases, with 14 bases separating them. CDR3 DNA sequence: TGTGCCAGCAGCAGCAGGGTTTTAGGCTACAATGAGCAGTTCTTC. Translation gives CASSSRVLGYNEQFF.

The chain recombines TRBV4-1 with TRBJ2-3; 11 nucleotides match TRBD2. The CDR3 covers 13 residues. The germline V gene has CDR1 MGHRA and CDR2 YSYEKL. Trimming at V came to 3 bases and at J to 13 bases, leaving 6 bases not matched to a gene. As DNA, the CDR3 is TGCGCCAGCAGCCAGGGGACTAGCGGAGGGGAGTATTTT. Translated, it gives CASSQGTSGGEYF.

The rearrangement joins TRBV10-2 to TRBJ2-7; D is perhaps TRBD1 (5 bases). Trimming stripped 2 bases from V and 2 bases from J, with 10 bases between. Germline lookup yields CDR1 WSHSY and CDR2 SAAADI. CDR3 size: 14 residues. CDR3 residues: CASSEDRRAYEQYF. CDR3 DNA sequence: TGCGCCAGCAGTGAGGATCGCAGGGCCTACGAGCAGTACTTC.

The V and J genes are TRBV7-9 and TRBJ2-2; D is uncertain. Germline CDR1 reads SEHNR; CDR2 reads FQNEAQ (reference sequence). Trimming removed 1 base from V and 4 bases from J, with 4 bases in between. This CDR3 has 13 amino acids. The CDR3 sequence: CASSLGATGELFF. CDR3 DNA sequence: TGTGCCAGCAGCTTAGGTGCCACCGGGGAGCTGTTTTTT.

The chain uses TRBV11-3 and TRBJ2-5, with no clear D. The CDR3 contains 13 residues. V gave up 1 base and J gave up 6 bases, with 9 bases separating them. Germline V CDR1 and CDR2: SGHNT, YENEEA. In nucleotides, the CDR3 is TGTGCCAGCAGCTTAGGGGGTTTTAAGACCCAGTACTTC. Its protein product is CASSLGGFKTQYF.

The chain carries TRBV30 and TRBJ1-5, with D unresolved. Trimming removed 3 bases at V and 3 bases at J, with 9 bases between. The CDR3 has 13 residues. Germline CDR1 and CDR2: GTSNPN and SVGIG (reference sequence). CDR3 nucleotides: TGTGCCTGGAGCGTGAGTTACAATCAGCCCCAGCATTTT. The encoded protein is CAWSVSYNQPQHF.

Written as DNA, the CDR3 is TGTGCCAGCAGTTTAGTGCAGAAATTGAACGAGCAGTACTTC. Translating gives CASSLVQKLNEQYF. The gene calls are TRBV27 and TRBJ2-7; D gene unclear. Trimming left V 2 bases short and J 5 bases short, with 13 bases between. In germline, CDR1 is MNHEY, CDR2 SMNVEV (reference sequence). This CDR3 region has 14 residues.

The chain joins TRBV5-8 to TRBJ1-2; the D is unclear. Germline loops: CDR1 SGHTS, CDR2 YDEGEE. V was shortened by 1 base and J by 0 bases, with 7 bases between the two germline ends. CDR3 length: 14 amino acids. In nucleotides, the CDR3 is TGTGCCAGCAGCTTGTATCAGCCTAACTATGGCTACACCTTC. Translation gives CASSLYQPNYGYTF.

The chain links TRBV14 to TRBJ1-1; D is uncertain. V dropped 0 bases and J dropped 3 bases, with 11 bases sitting between them. CDR3 length: 15 residues. CDR1 SGHDN and CDR2 FVKESK come from the germline V gene. The CDR3 bases are TGTGCCAGCAGCCAAGATTTCGTGCAGTACACTGAAGCTTTCTTT. Protein product: CASSQDFVQYTEAFF.

This clone was seen a few times. The chain links TRBV13 to TRBJ2-4; TRBD1 matches 9 bases. This CDR3 has 19 residues. The germline CDR1 and CDR2 sequences are PRHDT and FYEKMQ (reference sequence). The V gene end was trimmed by 5 bases and the J gene end by 0 bases; junction bases not matched to a gene: 14. In DNA form, the CDR3 reads TGTGCCAGCAGCCCCGGACAGGGGCGCAGCCCATCAGCCAAAAACATTCAGTACTTC. Protein sequence: CASSPGQGRSPSAKNIQYF.